This TCR beta chain was identified in a study of a mutant IDH1 vaccine in newly diagnosed glioma. Study-level background: Patients were pretreated with radiotherapy, temozolomide, or both, mostly both.

Clones were read by immunoSEQ multiplex PCR, and TCRdb kept only the in-frame ones, dropping some. Of under 25,000 clones in the sample, 90% to 95% were seen once. General study results and limits: Patients showed vaccine-induced immune responses at a rate of 80% to 95%. Variations in leading peripheral T cell clonotypes appeared to have no connection with pseudoprogression.

A remark on this clone: Antigen specificity is unknown.

Specified time point: baseline, week 1 (first vaccination visit). Treatment in this sample: pre-vaccination baseline after standard-of-care therapy. Astrocytomas that were new, WHO grade 3 or 4, IDH1-mutant and ATRX-lost were present in the donors. The sequence derives from a man aged 40-50 years with glioma. Here the sequenced sample was PBMCs, taken from a glioma patient treated with radiotherapy, temozolomide or both.

CDR3 protein: CASSELGHQGDQPQHF. CDR3 DNA sequence: TGTGCCAGCAGTGAACTCGGACACCAAGGGGATCAGCCCCAGCATTTT. V is TRBV2 and J is TRBJ1-5; weak D call: TRBD1 (5 bases). Trimming removed 2 bases at V and 5 bases at J, with 16 bases between. CDR3 length: 16 residues. Germline assignment: CDR1 SNHLY and CDR2 FYNNEI.